This T cell receptor (beta chain) was captured in a study of technical replicates of blood from a few donors. This clone was seen once. The CDR3 spans 13 residues. V shed 5 bases and J shed 6 bases, with 10 bases lying between them. Germline V gives CDR1 SGHTA, CDR2 FQGTGA. Clones were sequenced by immunoSEQ multiplex PCR, and TCRdb holds only the in-frame ones, with some missing. Counted here are some 73,000 clones, more than 85% occurring once; the ten biggest clones make up about 4.5%. The sample comprised PBMCs. The sequence was obtained from a human donor in good health. Some clones in this sample may be carry-over from other donors' samples. The V call is TRBV7-3, the J call TRBJ2-2; possible D gene TRBD1, 5 bases. The CDR3 loop reads CASSLQGSGELFF. The CDR3 nucleotides are TGTGCCAGCAGCCTCCAGGGTTCCGGGGAGCTGTTTTTT.